The clone carrying this TCR beta chain was seen repeatedly, ten times or more. TCRdb processed the RT-PCR reads anew with MiXCR; each CDR3 protein has one entry. This table has about 680,000 distinct CDR3 sequences, 13% to 15% appearing once. The ends were cut back, 6 bases at V and 0 bases at J, with 11 bases in the middle. The CDR3 length is 14 residues. CDR1 is DFQATT, CDR2 SNEGSKA, per germline (reference sequence). The sequence derives from a female donor in good health, serving as a healthy control. The J gene is TRBJ1-4, the V gene TRBV20-1; D ambiguous. Material for sequencing was memory CD4+ T cells from blood. CDR3 bases: TGCAGTGCGAGTATGATTGCAACTAATGAAAAACTGTTTTTT. Protein: CSASMIATNEKLFF.